The text below deals with one TCR beta chain. Its cognate antigen is unknown. This sample was taken from a study of T cells in Graves' hyperthyroidism and ophthalmopathy. Study-level points and caveats: Model predictions of ophthalmopathy came a median approximately 6.8 months before onset.

With 5 bases clipped from V and 4 bases from J, the junction kept 18 bases outside the gene matches. The CDR3 contains 18 residues. Germline-derived CDR1 and CDR2 are SGHTA and FQGNSA. From RNA transcripts, TCR beta CDR3 regions were amplified. TCR CDR3 regions were first amplified by RT-PCR with HTBI primers. MiXCR, run by TCRdb on the multiplex PCR reads, gives a single entry per CDR3 protein. The sample has about 700,000 distinct CDR3 sequences, just under 45% seen once. Sequencing input: peripheral blood or thyroid tissue (not recorded which). The chain joins TRBV7-2 to TRBJ2-5; 8 bases agree with TRBD1. The sequence derives from an adult man with Graves' disease, either hyperthyroidism or ophthalmopathy (not recorded which). The CDR3 sequence is CASSDRSGQGWFRETQYF. CDR3 DNA sequence: TGTGCCAGCAGCGACCGCAGCGGACAGGGTTGGTTCAGAGAGACCCAGTACTTC.